This section outlines one T cell receptor beta chain sequence together with its context. Its target is not known. CDR1 SGHRS and CDR2 YFSETQ come from the germline V gene. The CDR3 totals 15 residues. After removal of 4 bases from V and 0 bases from J, the junction contained 6 bases not matched to a gene. The sample belongs to a study of T cell responses to AZD1222 COVID-19 vaccine. General study points: Researchers took repertoire samples only after the peak T cell response had come. As reported, nearly half of all spike-specific TCRs target variant regions that are unmutated.

Here immunoSEQ multiplex PCR was the method, and the copy in TCRdb shows in-frame clones only, minus some. The data show fewer than 200,000 clones, approximately 88% seen once. This specimen was peripheral blood, taken 28 days after the second AZD1222 dose. The sequence came from an adult who received the AZD1222 COVID-19 vaccine. This chain connects TRBV5-1 to TRBJ1-1; 7 positions match TRBD1. CDR3 amino acids: CASSTMTGMNTEAFF. In DNA form, the CDR3 reads TGCGCCAGCAGCACCATGACAGGGATGAACACTGAAGCTTTCTTT. The whole variable domain, remainder taken from reference TRBV5-1 and TRBJ1-1, is KAGVTQTPRYLIKTRGQQVTLSCSPISGHRSVSWYQQTPGQGLQFLFEYFSETQRNKGNFPGRFSGRQFSNSRSEMNVSTLELGDSALYLCASSTMTGMNTEAFFGQGTRLTVV.